The clone carrying this TCR beta chain was recorded at least ten times. Individual cDNA molecules had unique molecular identifiers attached to them by the library. TCRdb used MiXCR to reprocess the RACE reads, holding one entry per CDR3 protein. The sample records about 380,000 distinct CDR3 sequences, around 5% being singletons. This entry is derived from a study of human T cells and chemical hapten exposure. Noted time point: patch test 1, 2 weeks after DPC sensitization. The treatment is: therapeutic diphenylcyclopropenone sensitization with weekly scalp DPC. The CDR3 loop spans 15 amino acids. The V end was cut by 1 base, the J end by 9 bases, with 18 bases between. Germline CDR1 is MNHEY and CDR2 is SVGEGT.

Here the sequenced sample was whole blood, taken in connection with sensitization to the hapten diphenylcyclopropenone (DPC). This chain joins TRBV6-2 or TRBV6-3 and TRBJ2-5; TRBD2 is a possible D gene (6 bases). The TCR was taken from a woman aged 45-59 years with alopecia areata. Some clones in this sample may be carry-over from other donors' samples. The DNA of the CDR3 is TGTGCCAGCAGTTACTTCCCCGCGGGGACTTCGCCCCAGTACTTC. The encoded protein is CASSYFPAGTSPQYF.